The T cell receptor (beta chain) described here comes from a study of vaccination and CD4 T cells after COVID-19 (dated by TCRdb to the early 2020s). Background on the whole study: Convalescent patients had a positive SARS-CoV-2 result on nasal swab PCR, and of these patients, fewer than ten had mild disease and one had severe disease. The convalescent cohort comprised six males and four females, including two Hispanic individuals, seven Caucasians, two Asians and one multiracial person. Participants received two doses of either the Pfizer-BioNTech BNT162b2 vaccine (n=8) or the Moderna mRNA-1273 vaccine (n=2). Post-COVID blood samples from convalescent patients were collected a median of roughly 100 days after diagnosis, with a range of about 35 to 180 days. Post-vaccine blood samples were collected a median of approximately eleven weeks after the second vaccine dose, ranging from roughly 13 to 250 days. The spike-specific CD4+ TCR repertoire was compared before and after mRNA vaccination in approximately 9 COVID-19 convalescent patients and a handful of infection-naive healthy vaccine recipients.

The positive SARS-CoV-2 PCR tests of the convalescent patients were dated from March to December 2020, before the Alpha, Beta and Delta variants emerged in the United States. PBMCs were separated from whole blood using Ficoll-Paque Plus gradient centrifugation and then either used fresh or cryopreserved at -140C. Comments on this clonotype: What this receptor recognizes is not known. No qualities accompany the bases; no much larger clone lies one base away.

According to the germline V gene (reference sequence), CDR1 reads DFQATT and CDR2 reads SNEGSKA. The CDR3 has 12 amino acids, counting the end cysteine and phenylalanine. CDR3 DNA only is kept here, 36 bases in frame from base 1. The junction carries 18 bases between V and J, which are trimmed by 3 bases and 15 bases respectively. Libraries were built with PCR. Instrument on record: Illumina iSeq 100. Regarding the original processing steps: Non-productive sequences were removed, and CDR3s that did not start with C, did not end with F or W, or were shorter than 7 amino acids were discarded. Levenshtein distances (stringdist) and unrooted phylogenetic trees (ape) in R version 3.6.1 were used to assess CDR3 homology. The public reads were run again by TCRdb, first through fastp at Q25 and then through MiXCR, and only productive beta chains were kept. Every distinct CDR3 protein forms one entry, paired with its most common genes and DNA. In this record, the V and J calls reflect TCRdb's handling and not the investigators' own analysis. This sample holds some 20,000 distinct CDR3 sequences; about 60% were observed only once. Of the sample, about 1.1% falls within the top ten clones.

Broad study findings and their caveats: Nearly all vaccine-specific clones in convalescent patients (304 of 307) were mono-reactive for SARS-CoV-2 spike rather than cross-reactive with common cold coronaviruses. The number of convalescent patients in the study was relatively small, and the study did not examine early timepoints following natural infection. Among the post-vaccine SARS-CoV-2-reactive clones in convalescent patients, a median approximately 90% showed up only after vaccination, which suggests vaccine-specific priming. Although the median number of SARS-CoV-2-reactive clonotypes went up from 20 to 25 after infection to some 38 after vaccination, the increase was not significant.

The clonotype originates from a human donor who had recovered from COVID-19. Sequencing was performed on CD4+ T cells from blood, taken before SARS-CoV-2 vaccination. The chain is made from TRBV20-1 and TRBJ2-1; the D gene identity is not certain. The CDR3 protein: CSASGLARSTFF. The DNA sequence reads TGCAGTGCTAGTGGGCTGGCGAGAAGTACGTTCTTC.